One and the same sample provided the 4 T cell receptor beta chains below, sequenced in a study of blood T cell repertoires in COVID-19. The repertoire was sequenced with immunoSEQ multiplex PCR; TCRdb's copy has only in-frame clones and lacks some. The sample holds around 300,000 clones, approximately 90% seen once. The sequenced material came from peripheral blood. The receptors originated from a woman aged 25 to 39 with COVID-19, enrolled during active disease.

This clone was seen once. V usage is TRBV5-1 and J usage is TRBJ1-4; D is possibly TRBD1 (6 bases). This CDR3 has 16 residues. Trimming cost V 4 bases and J 0 bases, with 13 bases left between them. CDR1 is SGHRS and CDR2 is YFSETQ in the germline V gene. As DNA, the CDR3 is TGCGCCAGCAGCATCGGGACATTACCAACTAATGAAAAACTGTTTTTT. Translation gives CASSIGTLPTNEKLFF.

The chain employs TRBV4-3 and TRBJ2-7; a possible D gene is TRBD2 (5 bases). CDR3 size: 13 residues. Trimming took off 0 bases at V and 5 bases at J, with 8 bases between the two ends. Per germline, CDR1 LGHNA and CDR2 YSLEER. The CDR3 bases are TGCGCCAGCAGCCAAGATCCGAGGGACGAGCAGTACTTC. Amino acids: CASSQDPRDEQYF.

The chain combines TRBV24-1 with TRBJ2-1, with 10 positions matching TRBD1. The CDR3 sequence is 16 residues long. Germline V gene sequence: CDR1 KGHDR, CDR2 SFDVKD. V trimming: 3 bases; J trimming: 8 bases; junction bases outside the gene matches: 9. In nucleotides, the CDR3 is TGTGCCACCAGTGATAGAGACAGGGGGCGCAGAGATGAGCAGTTCTTC. It encodes CATSDRDRGRRDEQFF.

The chain has TRBV2 and TRBJ1-5; D is unresolved. The V gene's germline CDR1 is SNHLY and CDR2 FYNNEI. The V gene lost 5 bases and the J gene lost 4 bases, with 15 bases spanning the gap. The CDR3 is 15 residues long. The CDR3 here is CASSPVRVENQPQHF. CDR3 DNA sequence: TGTGCCAGCAGTCCGGTCCGGGTTGAGAATCAGCCCCAGCATTTT.